These T cell receptor beta chains were read from a single sample in a study of blood T cell repertoires in COVID-19. This table comes from immunoSEQ multiplex PCR, and its TCRdb copy is limited to in-frame clones, with some not included. In the table there are over 200,000 clones, approximately 80% of which are singletons. The specimen sequenced was PBMCs or T cells enriched from blood (not recorded which). The source of these receptors is a woman aged 45-60 years with acute COVID-19. The CDR3 runs from the conserved cysteine through the conserved F or W. D genes are given only for firm matches. Clone size is not always given. Where it is, it says once, few, many or a class for expanded clones.

j_call | d_call | clone_size | v_call | cdr3_length | cdr3_nt | cdr3_aa
TRBJ1-2 | NA | NA | TRBV28 | 10 | TGTGCCAGCAGTTTCAATGGCTACACCTTC | CASSFNGYTF
TRBJ1-5 | TRBD1 | NA | TRBV27 | 22 | TGTGCCAGCAGTCCCAAAAAGAATCAACGGACAGGGGACCGGTATAGCAATCAGCCCCAGCATTTT | CASSPKKNQRTGDRYSNQPQHF
TRBJ2-7 | TRBD2 | few | TRBV6-4 | 15 | TGTGCCAGCAAATGGACTAGCGGATTCTCCTACGAGCAGTACTTC | CASKWTSGFSYEQYF
TRBJ1-1 | NA | NA | TRBV5-1 | 13 | TGCGCCAGCAGCTTGATTATTGGACAGGAAGCTTTCTTT | CASSLIIGQEAFF
TRBJ2-7 | NA | NA | TRBV27 | 14 | TGTGCCAGCAGTTTAAACAGGGTAACCTACGAGCAGTACTTC | CASSLNRVTYEQYF
TRBJ1-1 | TRBD1 | NA | TRBV28 | 16 | TGTGCCAGCAGGCCCGGGACAGGGGTTTTGGACACTGAAGCTTTCTTT | CASRPGTGVLDTEAFF
TRBJ2-1 | NA | NA | TRBV27 | 15 | TGTGCCAGCAGTTTATATAGCGGAGCCTACAATGAGCAGTTCTTC | CASSLYSGAYNEQFF
TRBJ2-1 | TRBD2 | NA | TRBV19 | 14 | TGTGCCAGTAGTAAGATTAGCGGGAGCGATGAGCAGTTCTTC | CASSKISGSDEQFF
TRBJ2-1 | TRBD2 | NA | TRBV30 | 15 | TGTGCCTGGAGTCAACTAGCGGGGTCCTACAATGAGCAGTTCTTC | CAWSQLAGSYNEQFF
TRBJ2-3 | TRBD1 | NA | TRBV10-3 | 13 | TGTGCCATCAGCCGACAGGGCGCGGATACGCAGTATTTT | CAISRQGADTQYF
TRBJ2-5 | NA | NA | TRBV10-3 | 12 | TGTGCCACTGGGGCCTTTGAATCAACCCAGTACTTC | CATGAFESTQYF
TRBJ1-2 | NA | NA | TRBV6-5 | 16 | TGTGCCAGCAGTTACTCGGGGGCCACAGCTAACTATGGCTACACCTTC | CASSYSGATANYGYTF
TRBJ2-7 | NA | once | TRBV6-6 | 11 | TGTGCCAGCAGTACGGGATACGAGCAGTACTTC | CASSTGYEQYF
TRBJ1-2 | TRBD1 | NA | TRBV6-1 | 16 | TGTGCCAGCAGTGAATCGGCAGGTTACAGGGGGCATGGCTACACCTTC | CASSESAGYRGHGYTF
TRBJ2-3 | NA | NA | TRBV18 | 16 | TGTGCCAGCTCAGTTTCGTATGGGGCGGTCACAGATACGCAGTATTTT | CASSVSYGAVTDTQYF
TRBJ2-1 | TRBD1 | NA | TRBV7-9 | 15 | TGTGCCAGCAGCTCAAGACAGGGGGCCTACAATGAGCAGTTCTTC | CASSSRQGAYNEQFF
TRBJ2-2 | NA | NA | TRBV6-2/TRBV6-3 | 12 | TGTGCCAGCAGTTACGAGGCCGGGGAGCTGTTTTTT | CASSYEAGELFF
TRBJ2-7 | TRBD2 | NA | TRBV27 | 15 | TGTGCCAGCAGTTCCCCCACTAGCGGGAGCTACGAGCAGTACTTC | CASSSPTSGSYEQYF
TRBJ1-1 | NA | NA | TRBV5-6 | 13 | TGTGCCAGCAGACGATCAGGGATCACTGAAGCTTTCTTT | CASRRSGITEAFF
TRBJ2-7 | TRBD2 | NA | TRBV19 | 16 | TGTGCCAGTAGTATCACAGGGCTAGCGGGGGACTACGAGCAGTACTTC | CASSITGLAGDYEQYF
TRBJ1-2 | TRBD1 | many | TRBV7-2 | 15 | TGTGCCAGCAGCATCGGGACAGGGATCGACTATGGCTACACCTTC | CASSIGTGIDYGYTF
TRBJ2-7 | TRBD1 | NA | TRBV19 | 14 | TGTGCCAGTGGTAACAGGGGCAATTTTTACGAGCAGTACTTC | CASGNRGNFYEQYF
TRBJ1-2 | TRBD1 | many | TRBV5-1 | 15 | TGCGCCAGCAGCACCGGGACAGGGGTCCCCTATGGCTACACCTTC | CASSTGTGVPYGYTF
TRBJ2-5 | NA | NA | TRBV11-1 | 16 | TGTGCCAGCAGCTTAGGCCCAGAGGGCACACAAGAGACCCAGTACTTC | CASSLGPEGTQETQYF
TRBJ2-1 | NA | NA | TRBV5-5 | 14 | TGTGCCAGCAGCTTCGATCTAGCGACCAATGAGCAGTTCTTC | CASSFDLATNEQFF
TRBJ1-1 | NA | NA | TRBV4-1 | 15 | TGCGCCAGCAGCCAAGGGGGGGGAAGTCGCACTGAAGCTTTCTTT | CASSQGGGSRTEAFF
TRBJ2-1 | TRBD2 | NA | TRBV5-1 | 15 | TGCGCCAGCAGCTTGACGATAGCGGGAGACAATGAGCAGTTCTTC | CASSLTIAGDNEQFF
TRBJ2-7 | NA | NA | TRBV11-2 | 14 | TGTGCCAGCAGCCCCCAGGGTCCCTCCCACGAGCAGTACTTC | CASSPQGPSHEQYF
TRBJ2-7 | NA | NA | TRBV29-1 | 12 | TGCAGCGCACAGGGATCATCCTACGAGCAGTACTTC | CSAQGSSYEQYF
TRBJ1-2 | TRBD1 | NA | TRBV7-2 | 13 | TGTGCCAGCAGCCTCGACAGGGAATATGGCTACACCTTC | CASSLDREYGYTF
TRBJ2-7 | NA | NA | TRBV6-5 | 16 | TGTGCCAGCAGTTACTCGATCGGGAGTCGATCCTACGAGCAGTACTTC | CASSYSIGSRSYEQYF
TRBJ2-1 | NA | NA | TRBV24-1 | 14 | TGTGCCACCAGACAAACGACAGGCTCAAATGAGCAGTTCTTC | CATRQTTGSNEQFF
TRBJ2-3 | TRBD2 | NA | TRBV7-6 | 14 | TGTGCCAGCAGCTTGCGGGAGTACACAGATACGCAGTATTTT | CASSLREYTDTQYF
TRBJ2-7 | NA | NA | TRBV18 | 13 | TGTGCCAGCTCACAGACAGGTATCTACGAGCAGTACTTC | CASSQTGIYEQYF
TRBJ1-6 | NA | NA | TRBV4-3 | 16 | TGCGCCAGCAGCCAAGATCAGGGAGGGAATAATTCACCCCTCCACTTT | CASSQDQGGNNSPLHF
TRBJ1-1 | NA | once | TRBV4-3 | 14 | TGCGCCAGCAGCTTACAGGTTTTAAACACTGAAGCTTTCTTT | CASSLQVLNTEAFF
TRBJ2-6 | NA | NA | TRBV19 | 13 | TGTGCCAGCAGGAAGATTGGGGCCAACGTCCTGACTTTC | CASRKIGANVLTF
TRBJ1-4 | NA | NA | TRBV6-5 | 13 | TGTGCCAGCAGTTATAGTCAGGACAGCAAACTGTTTTTT | CASSYSQDSKLFF
TRBJ2-3 | NA | NA | TRBV15 | 19 | TGTGCCACCAGCAGAGTAGCGGTGGCGGGAACTACTAGTTCAGATACGCAGTATTTT | CATSRVAVAGTTSSDTQYF
TRBJ2-6 | NA | once | TRBV6-5 | 15 | TGTGCCAGCAGTCGGGGGTTCTCTGGGGCCAACGTCCTGACTTTC | CASSRGFSGANVLTF
TRBJ1-6 | TRBD1 | NA | TRBV7-2 | 14 | TGTGCCAGCAGACCTACAGGGGGCAATTCACCCCTCCACTTT | CASRPTGGNSPLHF
TRBJ2-3 | NA | NA | TRBV7-2 | 14 | TGTGCCAGCAGCTTATTCGACTCGACAGATACGCAGTATTTT | CASSLFDSTDTQYF
TRBJ2-3 | NA | NA | TRBV4-3 | 13 | TGCGCCAGCAGCCAAGATCGTCGAGATACGCAGTATTTT | CASSQDRRDTQYF